These 5 T cell receptor beta chains were all obtained from the same sample, sequenced in a study of shared clonotypes between healthy human individuals. Repertoires were generated with immunoSEQ multiplex PCR, while TCRdb's copy carries only in-frame clones and drops some. Of more than 2 million clones listed, under 97% are singletons. Input material: naive CD4+ T cells sorted from blood. Subset reported: CD45RA+ positively selected. The receptors stem from a man between 18 and 35 years old in good health.

This clone was counted only a few times. V usage is TRBV5-6 and J usage is TRBJ2-7; 7 nucleotides agree with TRBD1. V gave up 4 bases and J gave up 2 bases; unmatched junction bases: 6. The germline gives CDR1 SGHDT, CDR2 YYEEEE. This CDR3 comprises 14 residues. Here the CDR3 DNA reads TGTGCCAGCAGCAGCGACAGGGCGGCCTACGAGCAGTACTTC. The encoded protein is CASSSDRAAYEQYF.

The gene calls are TRBV2 and TRBJ2-3, with D possibly TRBD2 on 6 matching bases. This CDR3 contains 13 residues. Trimming cost V 6 bases and J 2 bases, with 9 bases left between them. The germline V gene encodes CDR1 SNHLY and CDR2 FYNNEI. The CDR3 is CASSREHTDTQYF. The CDR3 nucleotides read TGTGCCAGCAGCCGGGAGCACACAGATACGCAGTATTTT.

The J gene is TRBJ1-1, the V gene TRBV19; D is undetermined. V was clipped by 6 bases and J by 3 bases, with 11 bases between them. Germline CDR1 and CDR2: LNHDA and SQIVND (reference sequence). The CDR3 totals 13 residues. The chain's CDR3 is CASRRIGHTEAFF. DNA of the CDR3: TGTGCCAGTAGAAGGATTGGGCACACTGAAGCTTTCTTT.

The chain recombines TRBV9 with TRBJ2-3; tentative D call: TRBD2 (6 bases). The CDR3 loop spans 15 amino acids. Looked up from germline, CDR1 is SGDLS and CDR2 is YYNGEE. V dropped 3 bases and J dropped 4 bases, with 15 bases sitting between them. The CDR3 reads CASSGFSGPSDTQYF. The CDR3 bases are TGTGCCAGCAGCGGCTTTAGCGGACCCTCAGATACGCAGTATTTT.

CDR3 region: CASSPRQVVDEKLFF. The CDR3 DNA sequence: TGTGCCAGCTCACCAAGGCAGGTTGTTGATGAAAAACTGTTTTTT. The chain employs TRBV18 and TRBJ1-4, with D uncertain. Germline V lookup: CDR1 KGHSH, CDR2 LQKENI. V was pared by 2 bases and J by 6 bases, with 13 bases between. The CDR3 is 15 residues long.